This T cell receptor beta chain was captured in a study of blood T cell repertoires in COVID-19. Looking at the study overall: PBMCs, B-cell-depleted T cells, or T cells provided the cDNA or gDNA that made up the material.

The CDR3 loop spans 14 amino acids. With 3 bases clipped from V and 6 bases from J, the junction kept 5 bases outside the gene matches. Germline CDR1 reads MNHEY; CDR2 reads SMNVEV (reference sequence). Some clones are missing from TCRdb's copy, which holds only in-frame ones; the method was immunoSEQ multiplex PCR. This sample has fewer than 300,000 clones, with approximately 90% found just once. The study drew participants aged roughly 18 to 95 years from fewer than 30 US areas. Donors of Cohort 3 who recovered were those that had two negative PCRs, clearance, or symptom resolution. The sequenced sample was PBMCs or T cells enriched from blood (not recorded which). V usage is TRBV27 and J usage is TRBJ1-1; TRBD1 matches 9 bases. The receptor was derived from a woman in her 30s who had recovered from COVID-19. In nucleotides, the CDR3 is TGTGCCAGCAGTTTTGGGGGACAGGGCTCTGAAGCTTTCTTT. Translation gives CASSFGGQGSEAFF.